This T cell receptor (beta chain) was identified in a study of T cells after yellow fever vaccination. Study observations and caveats: The booster response re-showed most primary clones: about 96% CD4, 88% CD8. The CD4 compartment and the CD8 compartment contained a small share of clonotypes in common.

There are a few counts of this clonotype. Its target is unknown. CDR3 length: 14 amino acids. CDR1 is MNHNS, CDR2 SASEGT, per germline. V lost 6 bases, J lost 3 bases, and 5 bases stayed unmatched. MiXCR, run by TCRdb on the 5' RACE reads, gives a single entry per CDR3 protein. The profile shows about 350,000 distinct CDR3 sequences, under 14% of them singletons. The specimen was PBMCs, collected on the day of the first yellow fever vaccination. This clonotype originated in a man aged 18 to 30 who received the YFV17D yellow fever vaccine. The chain combines TRBV6-1 with TRBJ2-7; 10 bases match TRBD2. Written as DNA, the CDR3 is TGTGCCAGCAGGGGTACTAGCGGGAACTACGAGCAGTACTTC. Translating gives CASRGTSGNYEQYF.